What follows are 3 T cell receptor beta chains derived from one specimen sequenced in a study of OX40 agonist ivuxolimab in advanced cancers. This table comes from immunoSEQ multiplex PCR, and its TCRdb copy is limited to in-frame clones, with some not included. The data show 35,000 to 40,000 clones, with over 70% seen just once and 25% to 35% held by the top ten. This material consisted of CD4+ or CD8+ T cells sorted from blood, taken in a trial of the OX40 agonist ivuxolimab. Receptor source: an adult with an advanced solid tumor such as melanoma, head and neck, liver or kidney cancer.

The rearrangement joins TRBV6-5 to TRBJ2-5, with 8 nucleotides matching TRBD1. Gene TRBJ2-7 matches the end of the DNA better, so the J call may be wrong. The CDR3 covers 15 residues. Germline V CDR1 and CDR2: MNHEY, SVGAGI. The CDR3 DNA follows: TGTGCCAGCAGTTCCGGACAGGGAACCTCCTACGAGCAGTACTTC. Translating gives CASSSGQGTSYEQYF.

The chain recombines TRBV5-1 with TRBJ1-1, with 7 bases fitting TRBD1. Germline CDR1 is SGHRS and CDR2 is YFSETQ. The CDR3 contains 14 residues. V lost 6 bases, J lost 1 base, and 6 bases stayed unmatched. CDR3 sequence reads: CASTKGQTNTEAFF. CDR3 sequence (DNA): TGCGCCAGCACCAAGGGACAGACGAACACTGAAGCTTTCTTT. The full variable domain, its missing parts supplied by reference TRBV5-1 and TRBJ1-1, is KAGVTQTPRYLIKTRGQQVTLSCSPISGHRSVSWYQQTPGQGLQFLFEYFSETQRNKGNFPGRFSGRQFSNSRSEMNVSTLELGDSALYLCASTKGQTNTEAFFGQGTRLTVV.

This sequence joins TRBV5-1 and TRBJ2-1, with unresolved D. CDR3 size: 13 residues. The germline CDR1 and CDR2 sequences are SGHRS and YFSETQ. Trimming removed 0 bases from V and 5 bases from J, with 6 bases in between. CDR3 residues: CASSLADHNEQFF. In nucleotides, the CDR3 is TGCGCCAGCAGCTTGGCCGACCACAATGAGCAGTTCTTC.